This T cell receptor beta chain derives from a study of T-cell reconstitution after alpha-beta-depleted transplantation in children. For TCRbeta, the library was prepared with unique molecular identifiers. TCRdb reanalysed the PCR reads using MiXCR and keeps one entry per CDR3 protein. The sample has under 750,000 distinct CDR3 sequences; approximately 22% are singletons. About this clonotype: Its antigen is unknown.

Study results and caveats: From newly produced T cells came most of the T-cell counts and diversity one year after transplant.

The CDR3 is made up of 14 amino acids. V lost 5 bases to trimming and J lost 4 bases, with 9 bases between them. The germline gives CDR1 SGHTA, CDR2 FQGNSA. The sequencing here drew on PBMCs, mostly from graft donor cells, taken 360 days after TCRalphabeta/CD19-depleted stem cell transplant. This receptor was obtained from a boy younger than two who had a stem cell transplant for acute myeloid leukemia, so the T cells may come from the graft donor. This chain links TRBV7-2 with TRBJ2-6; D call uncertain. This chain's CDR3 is CASSPPAGANVLTF. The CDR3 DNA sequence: TGTGCCAGCAGCCCCCCCGCCGGGGCCAACGTCCTGACTTTC.